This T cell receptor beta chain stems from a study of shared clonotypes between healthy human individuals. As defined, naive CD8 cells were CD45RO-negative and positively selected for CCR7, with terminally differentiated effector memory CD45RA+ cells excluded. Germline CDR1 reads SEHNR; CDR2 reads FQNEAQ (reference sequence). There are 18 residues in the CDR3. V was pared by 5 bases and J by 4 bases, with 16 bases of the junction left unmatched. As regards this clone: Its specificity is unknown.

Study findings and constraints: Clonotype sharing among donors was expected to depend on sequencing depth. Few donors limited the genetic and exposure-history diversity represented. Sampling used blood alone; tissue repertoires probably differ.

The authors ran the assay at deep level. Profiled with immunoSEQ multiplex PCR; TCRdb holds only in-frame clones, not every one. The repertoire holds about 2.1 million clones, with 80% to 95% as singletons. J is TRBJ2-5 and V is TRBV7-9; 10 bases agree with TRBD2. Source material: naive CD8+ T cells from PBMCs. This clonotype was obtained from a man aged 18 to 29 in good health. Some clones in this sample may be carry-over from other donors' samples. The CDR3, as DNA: TGTGCCAGCAGCGGTCACTGGTCTAGCGGGAGTTTGGTAGAGACCCAGTACTTC. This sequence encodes CASSGHWSSGSLVETQYF. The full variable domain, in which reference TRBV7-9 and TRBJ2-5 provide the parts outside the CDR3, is DTGVSQNPRHKITKRGQNVTFRCDPISEHNRLYWYRQTLGQGPEFLTYFQNEAQLEKSRLLSDRFSAERPKGSFSTLEIQRTEQGDSAMYLCASSGHWSSGSLVETQYFGPGTRLLVL.